These T cell receptor beta chains were read from a single sample in a study of T cell responses to AZD1222 COVID-19 vaccine. Assay: immunoSEQ multiplex PCR; the TCRdb copy retains only in-frame clones and omits some. The sample carries 77,000 or so clones, 80% to 90% recorded once. The sample here was peripheral blood, taken on day 0 of AZD1222 vaccination. The source is an adult in good health. The CDR3 runs from the conserved cysteine through the conserved F or W. The order of the fields is clone size, J gene, V gene, CDR3 protein. A clone size is listed for some rows: how often the clone was seen (once, few, many), or a class if it is expanded.

NA,TRBJ2-1,TRBV15,CATSRDLGGRLGQFF
NA,TRBJ2-7,TRBV11-2,CASSSLPSGVLYEQYF
NA,TRBJ2-3,TRBV27,CASSYGTSVTDTQYF
NA,TRBJ2-2,TRBV6-4,CASSADSSTGELFF
NA,TRBJ1-2,TRBV28,CASSPPGQPLYGYTF
NA,TRBJ2-7,TRBV6-5,CASSYSPGQNTYEQYF
NA,TRBJ1-5,TRBV7-7,CASSLARIPSGNQPQHF
NA,TRBJ2-1,TRBV6-5,CASGPGQGARNEQFF
NA,TRBJ1-4,TRBV7-9,CASSPSSEKLFF
NA,TRBJ2-7,TRBV5-6,CASSRGIHEQYF
NA,TRBJ2-5,TRBV6-2/TRBV6-3,CASSYNGAGKRETQYF
NA,TRBJ2-7,TRBV4-3,CASSQDEREGYEQYF
NA,TRBJ2-1,TRBV29-1,CSGGTSGSGEQFF
NA,TRBJ1-3,TRBV18,CASSPRQGLSGNTIYF
NA,TRBJ2-1,TRBV4-2,CASSQDLAPRVGQFF
NA,TRBJ1-2,TRBV6-5,CASREDGYTF
NA,TRBJ1-1,TRBV5-1,CASKELGDRGPLRGNTEAFF
NA,TRBJ2-1,TRBV23-1,CASSQDTGTRPWDEQFF
NA,TRBJ2-3,TRBV6-2/TRBV6-3,CASSYSTGTDTQYF
NA,TRBJ2-7,TRBV7-8,CASSFATSGIYEQYF
NA,TRBJ1-1,TRBV7-9,CASSSNPLEAFF
once,TRBJ1-2,TRBV6-1,CASSEAEGEGYGYTF
NA,TRBJ2-1,TRBV6-5,CASRAGGYNEQFF
NA,TRBJ2-3,TRBV15,CATSRDQRATDTQYF
NA,TRBJ2-6,TRBV6-1,CASSDRGSGANVLTF
NA,TRBJ2-2,TRBV19,CASSDRTGGFNTGELFF
NA,TRBJ1-4,TRBV7-2,CASSLATYGEKLFF
NA,TRBJ1-5,TRBV7-2,CASSFSFQSGQPQHF
NA,TRBJ2-5,TRBV7-9,CASSRYMGLAEETQYF
once,TRBJ1-1,TRBV7-9,CASSSKGQGTPEAFF
NA,TRBJ2-3,TRBV9,CASNLNPTDTQYF
NA,TRBJ2-1,TRBV18,CASSPTMGTGEQFF
NA,TRBJ1-5,TRBV2,CASRQGFVQPQHF
NA,TRBJ2-7,TRBV7-9,CASSSRTDGSYEQYF
NA,TRBJ2-1,TRBV18,CASSPPTGMGYNEQFF
NA,TRBJ2-7,TRBV9,CASSVGTSGSYEQYF
NA,TRBJ1-5,TRBV28,CASSLGRGHNQPQHF
NA,TRBJ2-5,TRBV29-1,CSVEGEWKETQYF
NA,TRBJ2-7,TRBV3-1/TRBV3-2,CASSLRDSSYEQYF
NA,TRBJ2-7,TRBV19,CASSTLLRRVDEDEQYF
NA,TRBJ1-1,TRBV28,CASRLDGNTEAFF
few,TRBJ2-1,TRBV29-1,CSAGTSGASYNEQFF
NA,TRBJ2-1,TRBV20-1,CSASWAGGQFF
NA,TRBJ2-7,TRBV4-1,CASSQHRLASEQYF
NA,TRBJ1-6,TRBV28,CATITTGTAYNSPLHF
NA,TRBJ1-3,TRBV19,CASSPGQGFGSGNTIYF
once,TRBJ2-2,TRBV18,CASSPLQAPNTGELFF
NA,TRBJ1-2,TRBV27,CASSLSWGRGYTF
NA,TRBJ1-5,TRBV9,CASSPSSGGPNQPQHF
NA,TRBJ2-7,TRBV23-1,CANPFGYSYEQYF
NA,TRBJ1-1,TRBV11-2,CASSLISLGREDTEAFF
NA,TRBJ2-7,TRBV27,CASSPRTARDEQYF
NA,TRBJ2-1,TRBV11-1,CASSAGGSEQFF